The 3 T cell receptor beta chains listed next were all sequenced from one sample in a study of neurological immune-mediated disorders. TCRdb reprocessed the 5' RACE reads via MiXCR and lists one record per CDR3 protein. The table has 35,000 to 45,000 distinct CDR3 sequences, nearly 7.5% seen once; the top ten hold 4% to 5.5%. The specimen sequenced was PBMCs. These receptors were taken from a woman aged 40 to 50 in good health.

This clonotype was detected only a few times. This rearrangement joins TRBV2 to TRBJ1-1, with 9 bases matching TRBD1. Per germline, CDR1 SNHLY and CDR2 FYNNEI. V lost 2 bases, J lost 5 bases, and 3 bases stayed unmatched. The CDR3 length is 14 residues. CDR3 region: CASSEHRGRTEAFF. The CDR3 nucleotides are TGTGCCAGCAGTGAACACAGGGGGCGGACTGAAGCTTTCTTT.

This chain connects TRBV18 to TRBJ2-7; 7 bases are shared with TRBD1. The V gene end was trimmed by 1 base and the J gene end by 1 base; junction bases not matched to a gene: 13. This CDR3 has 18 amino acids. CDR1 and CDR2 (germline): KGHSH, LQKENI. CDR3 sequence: CASSPLTLSGGASYEQYF. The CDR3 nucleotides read TGTGCCAGCTCACCACTCACCCTCTCAGGGGGTGCGTCCTACGAGCAGTACTTC.

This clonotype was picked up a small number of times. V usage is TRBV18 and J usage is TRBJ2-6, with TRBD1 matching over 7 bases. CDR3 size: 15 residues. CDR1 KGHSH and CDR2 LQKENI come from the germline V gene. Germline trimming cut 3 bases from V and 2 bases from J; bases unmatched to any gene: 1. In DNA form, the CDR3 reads TGTGCCAGCTCACCCACAGGGGCTGGGGCCAACGTCCTGACTTTC. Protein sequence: CASSPTGAGANVLTF. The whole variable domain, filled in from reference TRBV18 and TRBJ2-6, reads NAGVMQNPRHLVRRRGQEARLRCSPMKGHSHVYWYRQLPEEGLKFMVYLQKENIIDESGMPKERFSAEFPKEGPSILRIQQVVRGDSAAYFCASSPTGAGANVLTFGAGSRLTVL.